This T cell receptor (beta chain) is from a study of blood T cell repertoires in COVID-19. Study at large: Spain, Italy and the United States supplied samples that represented acute and convalescent COVID-19. T cells, B-cell-depleted T cells, or PBMCs supplied cDNA or gDNA.

Original processing notes: Estimates of nucleated cell counts were drawn from the amplification of reference gene primers. Clones were sequenced by immunoSEQ multiplex PCR, and TCRdb holds only the in-frame ones, with some missing. V and J calls and clone size are copied from that table; D and trimming were computed from the DNA. The profile shows under 250,000 clones, 65% to 90% of them singletons. Seattle's cohort entered during active infection and was followed longitudinally. Material for sequencing was peripheral blood. The receptor was derived from a man aged 45-65 years with COVID-19, enrolled during active disease.

The CDR3 spells CASRQGRRLGYTF. In nucleotides, the CDR3 is TGTGCCAGTAGACAGGGGCGCAGACTTGGCTACACCTTC. This chain connects TRBV19 to TRBJ1-2, with TRBD1 matching 7 bases. Germline lookup yields CDR1 LNHDA and CDR2 SQIVND (reference sequence). The V and J ends lost 6 bases and 7 bases, in that order; junction bases with no gene match: 8. CDR3 size: 13 residues.